The 17 T cell receptor beta chains below all came from one sample that was sequenced in a study of blood T cell repertoires in COVID-19. TCRdb keeps only in-frame clones here, not all; method: immunoSEQ multiplex PCR. The table records some 40,000 clones, around four fifths of them present only once. The sample comprised peripheral blood. The receptors here all came from a man aged 45-65 years with active or convalescent COVID-19.

The gene calls are TRBV9 and TRBJ1-1; D gene uncertain. Per the germline V gene, CDR1 is SGDLS and CDR2 is YYNGEE. The germline V and J ends were trimmed by 6 bases and 5 bases, with 14 bases remaining between them. CDR3 length: 13 residues. Here the CDR3 reads CASNREERTEAFF. In nucleotides, the CDR3 is TGTGCCAGCAACCGGGAAGAAAGGACTGAAGCTTTCTTT.

The chain recombines TRBV28 with TRBJ1-5, with 8 bases aligning to TRBD1. Germline lookup yields CDR1 MDHEN and CDR2 SYDVKM. V trimming: 6 bases; J trimming: 0 bases; junction bases outside the gene matches: 7. The CDR3 is 16 amino acids. The CDR3 protein is CASRGQAGYSNQPQHF. In DNA form, the CDR3 reads TGTGCCAGCAGGGGACAGGCAGGGTATAGCAATCAGCCCCAGCATTTT.

This clone was observed a single time. This chain links TRBV6-1 with TRBJ1-5; D is unclear. The germline V gene has CDR1 MNHNS and CDR2 SASEGT. The CDR3 covers 17 residues. With 1 base removed from V and 0 bases from J, the gap between germline ends came to 13 bases. The CDR3 spells CASSEVGQLYSNQPQHF. For the CDR3, the DNA is TGTGCCAGCAGTGAAGTTGGGCAGCTGTATAGCAATCAGCCCCAGCATTTT.

J is TRBJ1-1 and V is TRBV11-2; D not certain. Germline V lookup: CDR1 SGHAT, CDR2 FQNNGV. V was clipped by 3 bases and J by 0 bases, with 5 bases between them. The CDR3 extends over 13 amino acids. Here the CDR3 reads CASSLGVNTEAFF. DNA of the CDR3: TGTGCCAGCAGCTTGGGCGTGAACACTGAAGCTTTCTTT.

V and J are TRBV19 and TRBJ1-3; 7 bases align to TRBD1. Germline trimming cut 0 bases from V and 0 bases from J; bases unmatched to any gene: 8. The CDR3 loop spans 18 amino acids. Germline V gene sequence: CDR1 LNHDA, CDR2 SQIVND (reference sequence). The DNA for the CDR3 is TGTGCCAGTAGTATAGATCGACCGGGACAGACCTCTGGAAACACCATATATTTT. Translation gives CASSIDRPGQTSGNTIYF. Full variable domain (remainder filled in from reference TRBV19 and TRBJ1-3): DGGITQSPKYLFRKEGQNVTLSCEQNLNHDAMYWYRQDPGQGLRLIYYSQIVNDFQKGDIAEGYSVSREKKESFPLTVTSAQKNPTAFYLCASSIDRPGQTSGNTIYFGEGSWLTVV.

The chain joins TRBV21-1 to TRBJ2-5; the D segment call TRBD2 is taken from the table without a DNA check. TRBV21-1 is noted as a pseudogene. The CDR3 has 16 residues. The CDR3 region has the DNA TGTGCCAGCAGCAATGGAGCGGGGGGTTTAGGAGAGACCCAGTACTTC. Encoded protein: CASSNGAGGLGETQYF.

This chain links TRBV10-3 with TRBJ2-3; 9 nucleotides agree with TRBD2. The J segment lost 3 bases and the V segment lost 6 bases, leaving 7 bases of the junction unmatched. The CDR3 runs to 15 residues. Germline assignment: CDR1 ENHRY and CDR2 SYGVKD. The CDR3 DNA reads as TGTGCCATCAGAGATCCGGGACTAGCTACAGATACGCAGTATTTT. The encoded protein is CAIRDPGLATDTQYF.

The chain couples TRBV7-2 to TRBJ2-1, with a possible D match to TRBD1 (5 bases). CDR3 length equals 17 residues. CDR1 and CDR2 (germline): SGHTA, FQGNSA. Trimming took 0 bases from V and 0 from J, leaving 12 bases between them. CDR3 protein: CASSLAPGSGSYNEQFF. The CDR3, as DNA: TGTGCCAGCAGCTTAGCGCCAGGGTCAGGCTCCTACAATGAGCAGTTCTTC.

Only one count was recorded for this clone. This sequence joins TRBV30 and TRBJ2-1; D unresolved. Germline CDR1 and CDR2: GTSNPN and SVGIG (reference sequence). The CDR3 is 11 amino acids. V was shortened by 1 base and J by 7 bases, with 5 bases between the two germline ends. CDR3 protein: CAWSARNEQFF. The CDR3, as DNA: TGTGCCTGGAGTGCGAGGAATGAGCAGTTCTTC.

This clone was recorded once. J is TRBJ1-4 and V is TRBV6-1; D perhaps matches TRBD1 (5 bases). V was cut by 3 bases and J by 0 bases, with 11 bases left in between. The CDR3 is 16 amino acids. CDR1 is MNHNS and CDR2 is SASEGT in the germline V gene. The CDR3 region is CASSEAGVATNEKLFF. The DNA of the CDR3 is TGTGCCAGCAGTGAGGCGGGGGTAGCAACTAATGAAAAACTGTTTTTT.

The V and J genes are TRBV7-2 and TRBJ2-7, with 9 bases aligning to TRBD1. The CDR3 length is 14 residues. J gave up 6 bases and V 5 bases, and 8 bases lay outside the gene matches. Germline CDR1 is SGHTA and CDR2 is FQGNSA. CDR3 protein: CASSQGQGSREQYF. The CDR3 nucleotides are TGTGCCAGCAGCCAAGGACAGGGGTCTCGCGAGCAGTACTTC.

This chain connects TRBV24-1 to TRBJ2-1; 8 positions match TRBD1. Germline values: CDR1 KGHDR, CDR2 SFDVKD. Germline trimming cut 5 bases from V and 4 bases from J; bases unmatched to any gene: 6. The CDR3 is made up of 15 amino acids. CDR3 sequence reads: CATSGGRGLYNEQFF. The CDR3 nucleotides are TGTGCCACCAGTGGAGGCAGGGGGCTTTACAATGAGCAGTTCTTC.

This rearrangement joins TRBV5-1 to TRBJ1-1; D is perhaps TRBD1 (5 bases). V lost 4 bases, J lost 5 bases, and 12 bases lay in between. Germline V gene sequence: CDR1 SGHRS, CDR2 YFSETQ. The CDR3 is made up of 13 amino acids. DNA for the CDR3: TGCGCCAGCAGCCCTGATGGGGGGACTGAAGCTTTCTTT. Translation gives CASSPDGGTEAFF.

CDR3 in DNA: TGTGCCAGCAGTCCAGACAGTGTTTATGGCTACACCTTC. Encoded protein: CASSPDSVYGYTF. V usage is TRBV2 and J usage is TRBJ1-2; possible D gene TRBD1, 5 bases. The length of the CDR3 is 13 residues. Trimming removed 5 bases at V and 5 bases at J, with 12 bases between. Germline V gene data show CDR1 as SNHLY and CDR2 as FYNNEI. Together with reference TRBV2 and TRBJ1-2, the CDR3 gives the full variable domain: EPEVTQTPSHQVTQMGQEVILRCVPISNHLYFYWYRQILGQKVEFLVSFYNNEISEKSEIFDDQFSVERPDGSNFTLKIRSTKLEDSAMYFCASSPDSVYGYTFGSGTRLTVV.

The chain is built from TRBV29-1 and TRBJ2-3; D not resolved. Germline CDR1 and CDR2: SQVTM and ANQGSEA. V shed 6 bases and J shed 2 bases, with 12 bases lying between them. The CDR3 loop spans 13 amino acids. The CDR3 nucleotides are TGCAGCGTCGTGACACGACACACAGATACGCAGTATTTT. It encodes CSVVTRHTDTQYF.

The DNA of the CDR3 is TGCGCCAGCAGCCCCGGTGAACTATGGCCGAACACTGAAGCTTTCTTT. This translates into CASSPGELWPNTEAFF. V and J are TRBV5-1 and TRBJ1-1, with D unresolved. Looked up from germline, CDR1 is SGHRS and CDR2 is YFSETQ. The CDR3 covers 16 residues. The V end was cut by 4 bases, the J end by 1 base, with 17 bases between.

The chain employs TRBV6-5 and TRBJ1-4, with D possibly matching TRBD1 (5 bases). Germline V gene lookup returns CDR1 MNHEY and CDR2 SVGAGI. V dropped 7 bases and J dropped 2 bases, with 14 bases sitting between them. The CDR3 consists of 15 residues. DNA of the CDR3: TGTGCCAGCATTCCGCCGGGGGGGACTAATGAAAAACTGTTTTTT. Translation gives CASIPPGGTNEKLFF.